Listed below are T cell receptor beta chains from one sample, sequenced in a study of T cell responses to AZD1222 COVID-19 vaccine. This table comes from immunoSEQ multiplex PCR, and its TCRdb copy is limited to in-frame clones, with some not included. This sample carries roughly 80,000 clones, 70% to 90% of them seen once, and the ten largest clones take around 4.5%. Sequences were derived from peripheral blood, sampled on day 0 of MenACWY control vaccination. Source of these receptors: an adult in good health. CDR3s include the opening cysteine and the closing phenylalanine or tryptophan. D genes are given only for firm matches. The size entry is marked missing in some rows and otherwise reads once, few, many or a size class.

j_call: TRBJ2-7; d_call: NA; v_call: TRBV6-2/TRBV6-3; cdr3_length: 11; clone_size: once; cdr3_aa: CASSTFHEQYF; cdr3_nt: TGTGCCAGCAGCACCTTCCACGAGCAGTACTTC
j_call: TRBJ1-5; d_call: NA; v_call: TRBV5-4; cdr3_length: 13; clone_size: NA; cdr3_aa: CASSLAGNQPQHF; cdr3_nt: TGTGCCAGCAGCTTGGCAGGGAATCAGCCCCAGCATTTT
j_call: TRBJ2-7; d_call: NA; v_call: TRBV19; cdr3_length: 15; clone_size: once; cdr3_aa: CASSPVYGTSNEQYF; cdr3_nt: TGTGCCAGTAGTCCGGTATACGGGACGAGCAACGAGCAGTACTTC
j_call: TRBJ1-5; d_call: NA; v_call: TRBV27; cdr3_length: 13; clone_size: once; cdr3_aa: CASSLMGGQPQHF; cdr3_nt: TGTGCCAGCAGTTTAATGGGGGGGCAGCCCCAGCATTTT
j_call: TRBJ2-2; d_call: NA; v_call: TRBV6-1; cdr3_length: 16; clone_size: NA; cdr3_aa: CASSGPDGWNTGELFF; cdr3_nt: TGTGCCAGCAGTGGCCCGGACGGATGGAACACCGGGGAGCTGTTTTTT
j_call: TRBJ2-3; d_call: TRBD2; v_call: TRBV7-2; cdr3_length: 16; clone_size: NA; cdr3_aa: CASSLMGSGNTDTQYF; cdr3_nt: TGTGCCAGCAGCTTAATGGGTAGCGGGAACACAGATACGCAGTATTTT
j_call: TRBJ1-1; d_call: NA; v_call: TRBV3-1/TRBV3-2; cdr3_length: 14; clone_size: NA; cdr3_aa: CASSQEGQYTEAFF; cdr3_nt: TGTGCCAGCAGCCAAGAAGGGCAGTACACTGAAGCTTTCTTT
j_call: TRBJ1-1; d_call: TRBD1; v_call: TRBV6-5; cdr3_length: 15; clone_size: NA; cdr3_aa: CASSSRTGMNTEAFF; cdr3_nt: TGTGCCAGCAGTTCGCGGACAGGTATGAACACTGAAGCTTTCTTT
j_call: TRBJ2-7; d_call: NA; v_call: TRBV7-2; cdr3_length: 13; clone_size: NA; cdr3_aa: CASSLPNGLAQYF; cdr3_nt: TGTGCCAGCAGCTTACCAAATGGTTTGGCGCAGTACTTC
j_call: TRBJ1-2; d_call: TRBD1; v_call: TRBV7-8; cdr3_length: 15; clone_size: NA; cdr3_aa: CASRPNRDRGYGYTF; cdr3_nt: TGTGCCAGCAGGCCCAATAGGGACAGGGGCTATGGCTACACCTTC
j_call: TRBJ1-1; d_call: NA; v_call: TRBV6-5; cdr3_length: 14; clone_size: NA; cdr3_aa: CASADGALNTEAFF; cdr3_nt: TGTGCCTCCGCAGACGGGGCATTGAACACTGAAGCTTTCTTT